This T cell receptor (beta chain) was found in a study of blood T cell repertoires in COVID-19. In the study overall: Acute and convalescent COVID-19 samples came from the United States, Italy and Spain. T cells, B-cell-depleted T cells, or PBMCs provided the cDNA or gDNA that served as material.

Methods used by the authors: Reference gene primer amplification in the assay estimated nucleated cell counts. Sequenced by immunoSEQ multiplex PCR; TCRdb stores in-frame clones only, minus some. Clone size and the V and J calls come from that table; the DNA yielded D and trimming. The sample records 95,000 to 150,000 clones, over 75% being singletons. Germline CDR1 is MGHRA and CDR2 is YSYEKL. This CDR3 region has 16 residues. The trim removed 0 bases at V and 1 base at J, leaving 2 bases unmatched. This TCR was sampled from a woman in her 70s with acute or convalescent COVID-19. The sequenced sample was peripheral blood. This chain links TRBV4-1 with TRBJ2-3; 9 positions match TRBD2. The CDR3 nucleotides read TGCGCCAGCAGCCAAGATAGACTAGCGGGCACAGATACGCAGTATTTT. Residues: CASSQDRLAGTDTQYF.